These T cell receptor beta chains were read from a single sample in a study of T cells in Graves' hyperthyroidism and ophthalmopathy. One entry per CDR3 protein results from TCRdb running MiXCR on the multiplex PCR reads. The data hold hundreds of thousands of distinct CDR3 sequences, with approximately 15% observed a single time. Sequenced: blood. The receptor source for this set is a woman aged 40 to 50 with Graves' ophthalmopathy. Both conserved end residues are part of each CDR3. The D gene is left open where the match is weak. Not all rows give a size; the values are once, few, many and, for expanded clones, a class.

TGTGCCAGCAGTTATTACAGGACGGACTATGGCTACACCTTC | CASSYYRTDYGYTF | many | NA | TRBV6-5 | 14 | TRBJ1-2
TGTGCCAGCAGTAAAGGACTTGAAGCTTTCTTT | CASSKGLEAFF | NA | NA | TRBV6-1 | 11 | TRBJ1-1
TGCAGTGCTAGCGGGAGTGAGGCCAAAAACATTCAGTACTTC | CSASGSEAKNIQYF | many | NA | TRBV20-1 | 14 | TRBJ2-4
TGTGCCAGCAGCTCGGATCCGGGACTAGCGGGAGGGTCCTACGAGCAGTACTTC | CASSSDPGLAGGSYEQYF | NA | TRBD2 | TRBV11-2 | 18 | TRBJ2-7
TGTGCCACCAGCAGCTATAGCTACGAGCAGTACTTC | CATSSYSYEQYF | many | NA | TRBV15 | 12 | TRBJ2-7
TGTGCCAGCAGTATAGGAGGGTTCAATCAGCCCCAGCATTTT | CASSIGGFNQPQHF | many | NA | TRBV27 | 14 | TRBJ1-5
TGTGCCAGCAGTCCCCTCTTGGGTTCCTACGAGCAGTACTTC | CASSPLLGSYEQYF | many | NA | TRBV28 | 14 | TRBJ2-7
TGTGCCAGCAGTTTTACCGGACAGGCCGTCTCCTACGAGCAGTACTTC | CASSFTGQAVSYEQYF | many | TRBD1 | TRBV28 | 16 | TRBJ2-7
TGTGCCAGCAGCTTAGAAGCGGGAGTTACCTACGAGCAGTACTTC | CASSLEAGVTYEQYF | many | TRBD2 | TRBV11-2 | 15 | TRBJ2-7
TGCGCCAGCAGTTGGGTAAATCAGCCCCAGCATTTT | CASSWVNQPQHF | many | NA | TRBV10-2 | 12 | TRBJ1-5
TGTGCCCTGCGGGTCGACTACGAGCAGTACTTC | CALRVDYEQYF | NA | NA | TRBV30 | 11 | TRBJ2-7
TGCGCCAGCAGCGAGACAGGGGAATTCTACGAGCAGTACTTC | CASSETGEFYEQYF | NA | TRBD1 | TRBV5-1 | 14 | TRBJ2-7
TGTGCCAGCAGTTCCTCGGGGGGCTTGTTCGAGCAGTACTTC | CASSSSGGLFEQYF | NA | NA | TRBV12-3/TRBV12-4 | 14 | TRBJ2-7
TGTACCTCGGGGGTCACTGAAGCTTTCTTT | CTSGVTEAFF | many | NA | TRBV27 | 10 | TRBJ1-1
TGTGCCAGATCCTATTCCCGCGGGTCCCACATTCAGTACTTC | CARSYSRGSHIQYF | NA | NA | TRBV3-1 | 14 | TRBJ2-4
TGTGCCAGTAGTATGACCGGGACAGGGGTCCCCTACGAGCAGTACTTC | CASSMTGTGVPYEQYF | many | TRBD1 | TRBV19 | 16 | TRBJ2-7
TGTGCCATCAGTGACCCCAGGGTCGGGGAGAACACTGAAGCTTTCTTT | CAISDPRVGENTEAFF | many | NA | TRBV10-3 | 16 | TRBJ1-1
TGCACTCCCGGGGACTTCACAGATACGCAGTATTTT | CTPGDFTDTQYF | NA | NA | TRBV20-1 | 12 | TRBJ2-3
TGTGCCAGCAGCCTACCCAGGGGGCTAGGTTCCGGCTACACCTTC | CASSLPRGLGSGYTF | once | TRBD1 | TRBV28 | 15 | TRBJ1-2
TGTGCCAGCAGCACGCCGGGACAGGGCACCGGGGAGCTGTTTTTT | CASSTPGQGTGELFF | many | TRBD1 | TRBV7-3 | 15 | TRBJ2-2
TGTGCCTGGAGTGATAGGCTGGTAGGCTACACCTTC | CAWSDRLVGYTF | many | NA | TRBV30 | 12 | TRBJ1-2
TGTGCCAGCAGTCAGATCCGGAGGGACTATGGCTACACCTTC | CASSQIRRDYGYTF | many | NA | TRBV6-5 | 14 | TRBJ1-2
TGTGCCAGCAAAAGGACAGGGAACACTGAAGCTTTCTTT | CASKRTGNTEAFF | many | TRBD1 | TRBV28 | 13 | TRBJ1-1
TGCAGTGCTGGGAGACAGGGGAGCTCCTATAATTCACCCCTCCACTTT | CSAGRQGSSYNSPLHF | few | TRBD1 | TRBV20-1 | 16 | TRBJ1-6
TGTGCCAGCAGCCCATCCACTTACACCGGGGAGCTGTTTTTT | CASSPSTYTGELFF | many | NA | TRBV7-8 | 14 | TRBJ2-2
TGTGCCTGGACGACAGGTACCGATCAGCCCCAGCATTTT | CAWTTGTDQPQHF | many | NA | TRBV30 | 13 | TRBJ1-5
TGCAGTGCTCAGGACGGGGCGGGGGCCAACGTCCTGACTTTC | CSAQDGAGANVLTF | many | NA | TRBV20-1 | 14 | TRBJ2-6
TGCGCCAGCAGCTTGACAGGGGTTGAGATCTCTGGAAACATCATATATTTT | CASSLTGVEISGNIIYF | many | TRBD1 | TRBV5-1 | 17 | TRBJ1-3
TGTGCCAGCAGCCAGGAACTAGCGCGTGAGACCCAGTACTTC | CASSQELARETQYF | many | TRBD2 | TRBV12-3/TRBV12-4 | 14 | TRBJ2-5
TGTGCCAGCAGTTACCGAGGGACTAGCGGACCGTACGAGCAGTACTTC | CASSYRGTSGPYEQYF | NA | TRBD2 | TRBV6-5 | 16 | TRBJ2-7
TGTGCCAGCAGCCAGTCGACTCAGGGGACTGAAGCTTTCTTT | CASSQSTQGTEAFF | few | NA | TRBV3-1 | 14 | TRBJ1-1
TGTGCCAGCTCACGGTCCCGGGACAACGAGCAGTACTTC | CASSRSRDNEQYF | few | NA | TRBV18 | 13 | TRBJ2-7
TGTGCCAGCACCGACGCAGAGAGCAAGAATAGGGACGAGCAGTACTTC | CASTDAESKNRDEQYF | many | NA | TRBV6-2/TRBV6-3 | 16 | TRBJ2-7
TGTGCCAGTAGACCTCCAGGACAGAACACTGAAGCTTTCTTT | CASRPPGQNTEAFF | few | NA | TRBV19 | 14 | TRBJ1-1
TGTGCCAGCAGCTTACCACCCGGGGTTGAGCAGTACTTC | CASSLPPGVEQYF | NA | NA | TRBV7-8 | 13 | TRBJ2-7
TGTGCCTTAAACCGTTTGTGCGAGCAGTACTTC | CALNRLCEQYF | many | NA | TRBV27 | 11 | TRBJ2-7
TGTGCCAGCAGTCCCGGACAGGGGGCGACTGGAAACACCATATATTTT | CASSPGQGATGNTIYF | many | TRBD1 | TRBV6-1 | 16 | TRBJ1-3
TGTGCCAGTAGTATTATGGGACAGGGCACTGAAGCTTTCTTT | CASSIMGQGTEAFF | NA | TRBD1 | TRBV19 | 14 | TRBJ1-1
TGTGCCAGCAGCTTAGCGCTTGGTGGGAGGGCCTACGAGCAGTACTTC | CASSLALGGRAYEQYF | NA | TRBD2 | TRBV11-1 | 16 | TRBJ2-7
TGTGCCACCAGCAGAGGGGACAGGGGAGTTTTACAGCCCCAGCATTTT | CATSRGDRGVLQPQHF | few | TRBD1 | TRBV15 | 16 | TRBJ1-5
TGTGCCAGCAGCTCCTGGACAGAGACATACGAGCAGTACTTC | CASSSWTETYEQYF | NA | NA | TRBV11-2 | 14 | TRBJ2-7